What follows are 24 T cell receptor beta chains derived from one specimen sequenced in a study of shared clonotypes between healthy human individuals. Terminally differentiated effector memory CD45RA+ cells were left out of the naive CD8 fraction, which was CD45RO-negative and positively selected for CCR7. TCRdb's copy holds only in-frame clones and misses some; the assay was immunoSEQ multiplex PCR. The sample consists of 1.5 million to 2.5 million clones, about 95% of them appearing once. Input material: naive CD8+ T cells sorted from blood. All receptors derive from a young man in good health.

Note on this clone: The limits of the CDR3 on the DNA are not certain, so only TCRdb's listed CDR3 is given. The CDR3 spells CASSQYSCGYTF. The chain recombines TRBV21-1 with TRBJ1-2; whether TRBD1, the table's D call, matches the DNA was not checked. TRBV21-1 is a recognized pseudogene. The CDR3 spans 12 residues, counting both ends.

The rearrangement links TRBV5-8 to TRBJ2-7; 7 bases agree with TRBD1. CDR1 is SGHTS and CDR2 is YDEGEE in the germline V gene. Trimming removed 4 bases from V and 0 bases from J; junction bases left unmatched: 4. This CDR3 spans 14 amino acids. Written as DNA, the CDR3 is TGTGCCAGCAGCCCCGGGGACAGCTCCTACGAGCAGTACTTC. It is translated as CASSPGDSSYEQYF.

The chain has TRBV9 and TRBJ1-4; TRBD1 matches 7 bases. With 3 bases clipped from V and 7 bases from J, the junction kept 6 bases outside the gene matches. This CDR3 spans 14 amino acids. Germline values: CDR1 SGDLS, CDR2 YYNGEE. The CDR3 DNA reads as TGTGCCAGCAGCGGAGGGGGCTTAGCTGAAAAACTGTTTTTT. Translating it yields CASSGGGLAEKLFF.

The chain recombines TRBV10-2 with TRBJ2-1; 9 bases are shared with TRBD2. Looked up from germline, CDR1 is WSHSY and CDR2 is SAAADI. After removal of 0 bases from V and 5 bases from J, the junction contained 8 bases not matched to a gene. The CDR3 length is 17 residues. The DNA of the CDR3 is TGCGCCAGCAGTGAGTCTAGGGCGGGAGGGCCCGACAATGAGCAGTTCTTC. As protein: CASSESRAGGPDNEQFF.

The rearrangement links TRBV5-4 to TRBJ2-1; perhaps D is TRBD1 or TRBD2 (5 bases each). The V gene's germline CDR1 is SGHNT and CDR2 YYREEE (reference sequence). The CDR3 length is 13 residues. V gave up 3 bases and J gave up 5 bases, with 9 bases separating them. The CDR3, as DNA: TGTGCCAGCAGCTCGGGGCCTAACAATGAGCAGTTCTTC. This encodes CASSSGPNNEQFF. The full variable domain, with the rest looked up from reference TRBV5-4 and TRBJ2-1, is ETGVTQSPTHLIKTRGQQVTLRCSSQSGHNTVSWYQQALGQGPQFIFQYYREEENGRGNFPPRFSGLQFPNYSSELNVNALELDDSALYLCASSSGPNNEQFFGPGTRLTVL.

V gene TRBV19 combines with J gene TRBJ1-5; a possible D gene is TRBD1 (5 bases). The CDR3 is 13 residues long. Trimming cost V 3 bases and J 9 bases, with 12 bases left between them. CDR1 and CDR2 from the germline V gene are LNHDA and SQIVND (reference sequence). The CDR3 bases are TGTGCCAGTAGTATCGGGGGAGAGGGGCCCCAGCATTTT. Protein product: CASSIGGEGPQHF. The full variable domain, rest sourced from reference TRBV19 and TRBJ1-5, is DGGITQSPKYLFRKEGQNVTLSCEQNLNHDAMYWYRQDPGQGLRLIYYSQIVNDFQKGDIAEGYSVSREKKESFPLTVTSAQKNPTAFYLCASSIGGEGPQHFGDGTRLSIL.

The rearrangement joins TRBV30 to TRBJ1-2; 8 positions match TRBD1. Germline V gene data show CDR1 as GTSNPN and CDR2 as SVGIG (reference sequence). The CDR3 is 16 amino acids. The trim removed 1 base at V and 6 bases at J, leaving 13 bases unmatched. This CDR3 is CAWSAGVQGVGDGYTF. CDR3 nucleotides: TGTGCCTGGAGTGCTGGAGTACAGGGGGTTGGGGATGGCTACACCTTC.

This rearrangement joins TRBV11-3 to TRBJ2-1; TRBD2 aligns across 8 bases. Trimming cost V 5 bases and J 5 bases; bases outside gene matches: 17. The CDR3 is made up of 18 amino acids. Germline-derived CDR1 and CDR2 are SGHNT and YENEEA. The CDR3 here is CASSPTRTSGLFNNEQFF. As DNA, the CDR3 is TGTGCCAGCAGCCCGACGCGAACTAGCGGTTTATTTAACAATGAGCAGTTCTTC.

CDR3 loop: CASSIDSDRSSYNEQFF. DNA of the CDR3: TGTGCCAGTAGTATAGATTCGGACAGGAGCTCCTACAATGAGCAGTTCTTC. The gene calls are TRBV19 and TRBJ2-1; 7 bases are shared with TRBD1. Germline CDR1 and CDR2: LNHDA and SQIVND (reference sequence). CDR3 length: 17 residues. V dropped 0 bases and J dropped 0; count of bases not matched to a gene: 5.

The chain has TRBV14 and TRBJ2-1; D may be TRBD1 (6 bases). The CDR3 covers 14 residues. Germline V gene lookup returns CDR1 SGHDN and CDR2 FVKESK. V lost 2 bases and J lost 6, with 11 bases in between. DNA of the CDR3: TGTGCCAGCAGCCAAACCGGGACACTCAATGAGCAGTTCTTC. It is translated as CASSQTGTLNEQFF.

V gene TRBV27 combines with J gene TRBJ2-7; 11 bases agree with TRBD1. Unmatched junction bases numbered 5, after V lost 3 bases and J lost 4 bases. Germline lookup yields CDR1 MNHEY and CDR2 SMNVEV (reference sequence). The CDR3 consists of 15 residues. CDR3 amino acids: CASSFLGQGAYEQYF. The CDR3 DNA reads TGTGCCAGCAGTTTTCTCGGACAGGGGGCGTACGAGCAGTACTTC.

The V and J genes are TRBV4-1 and TRBJ1-1, with TRBD1 as a possible D gene (5 bases). This CDR3 is built from 12 residues. V was clipped by 0 bases and J by 8 bases, with 7 bases between them. Germline-derived CDR1 and CDR2 are MGHRA and YSYEKL. This CDR3 is CASSQDGAEAFF. CDR3 nucleotide sequence: TGCGCCAGCAGCCAAGATGGGGCAGAAGCTTTCTTT.

The rearrangement links TRBV27 to TRBJ2-3; D tentatively reads TRBD1 or TRBD2 (5 bases each). Germline loops: CDR1 MNHEY, CDR2 SMNVEV (reference sequence). The CDR3 covers 14 residues. Deletions cut 7 bases from V and 2 bases from J, with 13 bases between. CDR3 DNA sequence: TGTGCCAGCACGACCGGGACCACCACAGATACGCAGTATTTT. It translates to CASTTGTTTDTQYF.

The chain uses TRBV27 and TRBJ2-7; D is perhaps TRBD1 or TRBD2 (6 bases each). V lost 3 bases, J lost 7 bases, and 13 bases lay in between. The CDR3 length is 13 residues. Germline V gene data show CDR1 as MNHEY and CDR2 as SMNVEV (reference sequence). CDR3 DNA: TGTGCCAGCAGTTTGGCAGGGGCGGGGGAGCAGTACTTC. Its protein product is CASSLAGAGEQYF.

V is TRBV6-5 and J is TRBJ2-3; D gene unclear. CDR3 length: 13 residues. Germline-derived CDR1 and CDR2 are MNHEY and SVGAGI. V was clipped by 10 bases and J by 0 bases, with 11 bases between them. The CDR3 sequence is CATFRDSTDTQYF. The DNA for the CDR3 is TGTGCCACCTTCCGTGATAGCACAGATACGCAGTATTTT.

The CDR3, as DNA: TGTGCCCGGTGGACAGGTTCGGCCAACGTCCTGACTTTC. This gives the protein CARWTGSANVLTF. The chain links TRBV30 to TRBJ2-6; 7 nucleotides line up with TRBD1. Germline assignment: CDR1 GTSNPN and CDR2 SVGIG (reference sequence). J was trimmed by 6 bases and V by 8 bases; bases with no gene match: 7. CDR3 length equals 13 residues.

Turning to this clone: A junction end diverges from the germline sequence, so it may reflect a read error. The chain employs TRBV7-7 and TRBJ2-5; maybe TRBD2 (5 bases). Germline V CDR1 and CDR2: SSHAT, FNYEAQ (reference sequence). The CDR3 is 13 amino acids. This chain's CDR3 is CASSLARGETQYF. DNA for the CDR3: TGTGCTAGCAGCTTAGCGAGAGGGGAGACCCAGTACTTC.

The chain is built from TRBV2 and TRBJ2-6, with a tentative D call TRBD2 (5 bases). Germline V lookup: CDR1 SNHLY, CDR2 FYNNEI. V lost 7 bases and J lost 0, with 7 bases in between. This CDR3 has 14 residues. The CDR3: CASKAGSGANVLTF. CDR3 in DNA: TGTGCCAGCAAGGCGGGCTCTGGGGCCAACGTCCTGACTTTC.

The V and J genes are TRBV6-1 and TRBJ2-2; D may be TRBD1 (5 bases). The CDR3 has 16 amino acids. The germline CDR1 and CDR2 sequences are MNHNS and SASEGT. V dropped 2 bases and J dropped 9 bases, with 19 bases sitting between them. CDR3: CASSELTEVHERELFF. Here the CDR3 DNA reads TGTGCCAGCAGTGAATTGACAGAGGTACATGAGAGGGAGCTGTTTTTT.

The chain is built from TRBV5-5 and TRBJ1-1, with D possibly being TRBD1 (5 bases). V was shortened by 4 bases and J by 0 bases, with 7 bases between the two germline ends. This CDR3 comprises 13 residues. Per the germline V gene, CDR1 is SGHKS and CDR2 is YYEKEE (reference sequence). The chain's CDR3 is CASSETVNTEAFF. The CDR3 DNA sequence: TGTGCCAGCAGCGAGACAGTGAACACTGAAGCTTTCTTT. The full variable domain, with the rest looked up from reference TRBV5-5 and TRBJ1-1, is DAGVTQSPTHLIKTRGQQVTLRCSPISGHKSVSWYQQVLGQGPQFIFQYYEKEERGRGNFPDRFSARQFPNYSSELNVNALLLGDSALYLCASSETVNTEAFFGQGTRLTVV.

The chain employs TRBV10-3 and TRBJ1-5, with a possible D match to TRBD1 (6 bases). This CDR3 region has 14 residues. Trimming removed 8 bases at V and 6 bases at J, with 17 bases between. The germline CDR1 and CDR2 sequences are ENHRY and SYGVKD. This CDR3 is CAIGGAGVAQPQHF. The CDR3 nucleotides read TGTGCCATCGGGGGGGCAGGGGTGGCTCAGCCCCAGCATTTT.

The chain links TRBV5-6 to TRBJ2-6; D may match TRBD1 or TRBD2 (6 bases each). V lost 2 bases and J 0 bases, leaving 15 bases between the germline ends. The germline V gene encodes CDR1 SGHDT and CDR2 YYEEEE. The CDR3 covers 18 residues. Here the CDR3 reads CASSLGGLESSGANVLTF. The CDR3, as DNA: TGTGCCAGCAGCTTAGGGGGGCTAGAAAGCTCTGGGGCCAACGTCCTGACTTTC. Using reference TRBV5-6 and TRBJ2-6 for the parts outside the CDR3, the full variable domain is DAGVTQSPTHLIKTRGQQVTLRCSPKSGHDTVSWYQQALGQGPQFIFQYYEEEERQRGNFPDRFSGHQFPNYSSELNVNALLLGDSALYLCASSLGGLESSGANVLTFGAGSRLTVL.

The chain recombines TRBV9 with TRBJ2-1; D unclear. V gave up 3 bases and J gave up 4 bases, with 11 bases separating them. Germline CDR1 is SGDLS and CDR2 is YYNGEE. The CDR3 loop spans 14 amino acids. The CDR3 bases are TGTGCCAGCAGCGGTGAGGCTCCTTACAATGAGCAGTTCTTC. Translating gives CASSGEAPYNEQFF.

The V gene is TRBV4-2, the J gene TRBJ2-2; 10 bases map to TRBD2. The CDR3 consists of 18 residues. Per germline, CDR1 LGHNA and CDR2 YNFKEQ. The J segment lost 7 bases and the V segment lost 1 base, leaving 12 bases of the junction unmatched. This chain's CDR3 is CASSQGPLSGGASGELFF. For the CDR3, the DNA is TGTGCCAGCAGCCAAGGTCCCCTAAGCGGGGGGGCCAGCGGGGAGCTGTTTTTT.